Below are 23 T cell receptor beta chains sequenced from a single sample in a study of T-cell reconstitution after alpha-beta-depleted transplantation in children. Preparing the TCRbeta library involved the use of unique molecular identifiers. TCRdb itself ran the PCR reads through MiXCR, one entry per CDR3 protein. The sample includes 540,000 or so distinct CDR3 sequences, approximately 22% of them seen just once. Sample: PBMCs, mostly from graft donor cells, taken 360 days after TCRalphabeta/CD19-depleted stem cell transplant. The receptors stem from a boy under two years old who had a stem cell transplant for acute myeloid leukemia, so the T cells may come from the graft donor.

This CDR3 is CASSLALMGGKPSYEQYF. The CDR3 DNA reads as TGTGCCAGCAGCTTAGCGCTAATGGGGGGCAAGCCCTCCTACGAGCAGTACTTC. The chain joins TRBV11-1 to TRBJ2-7; perhaps D is TRBD1 or TRBD2 (6 bases each). Germline V gene sequence: CDR1 SGHAT, CDR2 FQDESV (reference sequence). Between the trimmed V and J ends, which lost 0 bases and 0 bases, there was a span of 18 bases. CDR3 size: 18 residues.

The chain employs TRBV15 and TRBJ2-2, with D perhaps matching TRBD1 (5 bases). Trimming left V 4 bases short and J 0 bases short, with 12 bases between. The length of the CDR3 is 16 residues. Germline CDR1 LNHNV, CDR2 YYDKDF (reference sequence). The CDR3 reads CATSTLDTANTGELFF. As DNA, the CDR3 is TGTGCCACCAGCACCCTGGACACGGCGAACACCGGGGAGCTGTTTTTT.

The sample holds a few counts of this clonotype. DNA for the CDR3: TGCAGTGCTAGAGTTGGGGGGCGTCTAAATACGCAGTATTTT. The encoded protein is CSARVGGRLNTQYF. The V and J genes are TRBV20-1 and TRBJ2-3; D could derive from TRBD1 or TRBD2 (6 bases each). Germline-derived CDR1 and CDR2 are DFQATT and SNEGSKA (reference sequence). V lost 1 base and J lost 7, with 15 bases in between. The CDR3 length is 14 residues.

This clonotype was detected a few times. V and J are TRBV27 and TRBJ2-6; D uncertain. Germline V gene lookup returns CDR1 MNHEY and CDR2 SMNVEV (reference sequence). The ends were cut back, 7 bases at V and 0 bases at J, with 16 bases in the middle. The CDR3 contains 17 residues. The CDR3, as DNA: TGTGCCAGCACCACCATCGGACGGAGCTCTGGGGCCAACGTCCTGACTTTC. Its protein is CASTTIGRSSGANVLTF.

In its sample, this clonotype was seen a few times. This chain links TRBV10-3 with TRBJ1-5; a possible D gene is TRBD1 (5 bases). V lost 3 bases and J lost 3, with 12 bases in between. Germline-derived CDR1 and CDR2 are ENHRY and SYGVKD. The CDR3 runs 15 residues. CDR3 amino acids: CAISESARDNQPQHF. DNA of the CDR3: TGTGCCATCAGTGAATCGGCCAGGGACAATCAGCCCCAGCATTTT.

The sample holds a few counts of this clonotype. V and J are TRBV19 and TRBJ2-1, with 8 nucleotides matching TRBD2. This CDR3 has 19 residues. V lost 8 bases and J lost 6; bases outside the gene matches: 24. In germline, CDR1 is LNHDA, CDR2 SQIVND (reference sequence). In nucleotides, the CDR3 is TGTGCCAGTCGCTCGTTGGGGAGCGGGGGACCCCTATTTAGCAATGAGCAGTTCTTC. Translating it yields CASRSLGSGGPLFSNEQFF.

The chain is built from TRBV28 and TRBJ1-1; D is perhaps TRBD1 (5 bases). The CDR3 spans 13 residues. The germline V gene encodes CDR1 MDHEN and CDR2 SYDVKM. V lost 4 bases and J 4 bases, leaving 10 bases between the germline ends. The CDR3 bases are TGTGCCAGCAGTTGGACGGGGACCACTGAAGCTTTCTTT. This gives the protein CASSWTGTTEAFF.

The CDR3 reads CASSLMVGSTDTQYF. CDR3 DNA: TGTGCCAGCAGCTTAATGGTGGGGAGCACAGATACGCAGTATTTT. The chain uses TRBV7-3 and TRBJ2-3; the D is unclear. This CDR3 comprises 15 residues. V lost 1 base and J 0 bases, leaving 8 bases between the germline ends. Germline CDR1 SGHTA, CDR2 FQGTGA.

Only one count was recorded for this clonotype. The chain couples TRBV5-1 to TRBJ1-1; TRBD1 matches at 11 bases. The CDR3 is made up of 14 amino acids. J was trimmed by 5 bases and V by 3 bases; bases with no gene match: 3. The germline V gene has CDR1 SGHRS and CDR2 YFSETQ. This CDR3 reads CASSWTGGDTEAFF. CDR3 DNA: TGCGCCAGCAGCTGGACAGGGGGCGATACTGAAGCTTTCTTT.

The chain carries TRBV9 and TRBJ2-5; either TRBD1 or TRBD2 may fit D (6 bases each). The V gene's germline CDR1 is SGDLS and CDR2 YYNGEE. V gave up 3 bases and J gave up 3 bases, with 9 bases separating them. The CDR3 sequence is 13 residues long. This CDR3 is CASSGGGKETQYF. The CDR3 region has the DNA TGTGCCAGCAGCGGAGGGGGGAAAGAGACCCAGTACTTC.

There are a few counts of this clonotype. V usage is TRBV10-3 and J usage is TRBJ2-2; perhaps TRBD1 as D (6 bases). Trimming pared 4 bases from V and 0 bases from J, leaving 15 bases between. Germline-derived CDR1 and CDR2 are ENHRY and SYGVKD. The CDR3 is 17 amino acids. Written as DNA, the CDR3 is TGTGCCATCAGTGGAACCCTACAGGGCGCGAACACCGGGGAGCTGTTTTTT. This encodes CAISGTLQGANTGELFF.

This clonotype was found many times. The chain employs TRBV5-1 and TRBJ2-5; D is uncertain. This CDR3 region has 14 residues. The V and J ends lost 3 bases and 0 bases respectively, with 9 bases between them. Germline CDR1 and CDR2: SGHRS and YFSETQ. In DNA, the CDR3 is TGCGCCAGCAGCTCCAACCCGTACCAAGAGACCCAGTACTTC. Translation gives CASSSNPYQETQYF.

This clonotype was seen a handful of times. This CDR3 is CASSPGTGIYGYTF. CDR3 DNA sequence: TGTGCCAGCAGCCCGGGGACAGGGATCTATGGCTACACCTTC. The chain uses TRBV12-3 or TRBV12-4 and TRBJ1-2; 9 nucleotides match TRBD1. J lost 4 bases, V lost 6 bases, and 6 bases had no gene match. This CDR3 has 14 amino acids.

This clonotype turned up a few times. This chain joins TRBV28 and TRBJ1-1; D is perhaps TRBD1 (5 bases). V lost 5 bases to trimming and J lost 3 bases, with 19 bases between them. Germline assignment: CDR1 MDHEN and CDR2 SYDVKM. The CDR3 consists of 16 residues. The CDR3 is CASSAHLGTGDTEAFF. Here the CDR3 DNA reads TGTGCCAGCAGTGCCCACCTGGGTACGGGGGACACTGAAGCTTTCTTT.

The chain recombines TRBV28 with TRBJ2-5; D is ambiguous. Trimming stripped 0 bases from V and 5 bases from J, with 7 bases between. CDR1 is MDHEN and CDR2 is SYDVKM in the germline V gene. This CDR3 spans 13 amino acids. The CDR3 DNA reads as TGTGCCAGCAGTTTATGGCCCCGGGAGACCCAGTACTTC. Residues: CASSLWPRETQYF.

This clonotype was counted many times. J is TRBJ2-1 and V is TRBV6-1, with a possible D match to TRBD2 (5 bases). The length of the CDR3 is 13 residues. Germline lookup yields CDR1 MNHNS and CDR2 SASEGT. The V and J ends lost 6 bases and 8 bases respectively, with 14 bases between them. Here the CDR3 DNA reads TGTGCCAGCAGCCCGACCCGGGAATATGAGCAGTTCTTC. Translated: CASSPTREYEQFF.

J is TRBJ2-3 and V is TRBV7-2, with D perhaps matching TRBD2 (6 bases). The V end was cut by 5 bases, the J end by 8 bases, with 17 bases between. There are 14 residues in the CDR3. The germline gives CDR1 SGHTA, CDR2 FQGNSA. CDR3 protein: CASSPGGDSGTQYF. In DNA form, the CDR3 reads TGTGCCAGCAGCCCAGGCGGAGATAGCGGTACGCAGTATTTT.

The chain carries TRBV28 and TRBJ2-7; tentative D call: TRBD1 (6 bases). V lost 5 bases, J lost 5 bases, and 16 bases lay in between. This CDR3 is 14 amino acids long. Germline CDR1 MDHEN, CDR2 SYDVKM. The CDR3: CASSPTMTGDEQYV. The CDR3 DNA sequence: TGTGCCAGCAGTCCGACCATGACAGGCGACGAGCAGTACGTC.

This clonotype has ten or more counts. This chain joins TRBV13 and TRBJ2-1; D is unresolved. The V gene lost 5 bases and the J gene lost 1 base, with 9 bases spanning the gap. This CDR3 is built from 14 residues. Germline CDR1 and CDR2: PRHDT and FYEKMQ (reference sequence). The CDR3 DNA follows: TGTGCCAGCAGCGCTAGTAGGTCCTACAATGAGCAGTTCTTC. Residues: CASSASRSYNEQFF.

CDR3 sequence reads: CASRPANTEAFF. CDR3 bases: TGTGCCAGCCGCCCCGCGAACACTGAAGCTTTCTTT. The J gene is TRBJ1-1, the V gene TRBV6-6; no clear D gene. The CDR3 runs 12 residues. Trimming took 8 bases from V and 1 from J, leaving 8 bases between them. From germline, CDR1 is MNHNY and CDR2 SVGAGI (reference sequence).

The table lists this clonotype with many counts. The rearrangement uses TRBV6-2 or TRBV6-3 and TRBJ1-1; 10 nucleotides agree with TRBD1. Germline CDR1 reads MNHEY; CDR2 reads SVGEGT. The CDR3 is 17 residues long. J lost 1 base, V lost 4 bases, and 9 bases had no gene match. Here the CDR3 reads CASSSHDRGRRNTEAFF. The CDR3 nucleotides are TGTGCCAGCAGTTCCCATGACAGGGGGCGAAGGAACACTGAAGCTTTCTTT.

There are many counts of this clonotype. V and J are TRBV28 and TRBJ1-2; 7 bases map to TRBD1. V trimming: 3 bases; J trimming: 2 bases; junction bases outside the gene matches: 6. The CDR3 is 15 residues long. CDR1 MDHEN and CDR2 SYDVKM come from the germline V gene. The CDR3 sequence is CASSLFAGGNYGYTF. The CDR3 DNA reads as TGTGCCAGCAGTTTGTTTGCAGGGGGAAACTATGGCTACACCTTC.

The chain recombines TRBV7-9 with TRBJ2-3; D might be TRBD2 (7 bases). This CDR3 is 14 amino acids long. Germline lookup yields CDR1 SEHNR and CDR2 FQNEAQ (reference sequence). The V end was cut by 5 bases, the J end by 1 base, with 10 bases between. CDR3 in amino acids: CASSGGGRTDTQYF. The CDR3 DNA reads TGTGCCAGCAGCGGGGGGGGCCGCACAGATACGCAGTATTTT.